A single sample is the source of the 6 T cell receptor beta chains below, sequenced in a study of immune evolution from preneoplasia to lung adenocarcinoma. Some clones are missing from TCRdb's copy, which holds only in-frame ones; the method was immunoSEQ multiplex PCR. This sample has 11,000 to 15,000 clones, with about 82% found just once. Sequences were obtained from FFPE minimally invasive lung adenocarcinoma tissue. These receptors were obtained from a person aged 65-85 years with lung adenocarcinoma.

The chain employs TRBV28 and TRBJ1-3, with TRBD1 matching 7 bases. V lost 9 bases and J lost 5; bases outside the gene matches: 7. Germline CDR1 is MDHEN and CDR2 is SYDVKM. The CDR3 is made up of 13 amino acids. The CDR3 loop reads CASESGQRNTIYF. The CDR3 region has the DNA TGTGCCAGTGAGTCGGGACAGCGAAACACCATATATTTT.

The genes are TRBV5-1 and TRBJ1-6; weak D call: TRBD1 (5 bases). This CDR3 has 14 amino acids. The V end lost 0 bases, the J end lost 9 bases, and 10 bases lay between the germline ends. Germline loops: CDR1 SGHRS, CDR2 YFSETQ. The CDR3: CASSLEGPGSPLHF. The CDR3 DNA reads as TGCGCCAGCAGCTTGGAGGGGCCAGGTTCACCCCTCCACTTT.

The chain links TRBV11-1 to TRBJ1-2; D unresolved. From germline, CDR1 is SGHAT and CDR2 FQDESV (reference sequence). The CDR3 has 16 residues. With 4 bases removed from V and 0 bases from J, the gap between germline ends came to 15 bases. This CDR3 reads CASSSGRKLANYGYTF. The CDR3 region has the DNA TGTGCCAGCAGCTCCGGACGGAAACTAGCTAACTATGGCTACACCTTC.

This clone was seen a few times. CDR3 region: CASSPDPPDSSGNQPQHF. The CDR3 DNA sequence: TGTGCCAGCTCACCTGACCCCCCTGACAGTTCTGGCAATCAGCCCCAGCATTTT. J is TRBJ1-5 and V is TRBV18; the D gene is possibly TRBD1 (5 bases). The CDR3 sequence is 18 residues long. The germline V and J ends were trimmed by 3 bases and 2 bases, with 20 bases remaining between them. Germline values: CDR1 KGHSH, CDR2 LQKENI.

V is TRBV7-3 and J is TRBJ2-7, with D tentatively TRBD2 (6 bases). Germline V gene data show CDR1 as SGHTA and CDR2 as FQGTGA. CDR3 length: 14 residues. Trimming took 2 bases from V and 5 from J, leaving 13 bases between them. CDR3 residues: CASSLSGSSNEQYF. CDR3 DNA sequence: TGTGCCAGCAGCTTATCCGGGAGTAGCAACGAGCAGTACTTC.

This chain uses TRBV19 with TRBJ2-3; D gene unclear. This CDR3 spans 15 amino acids. Germline lookup yields CDR1 LNHDA and CDR2 SQIVND (reference sequence). V was shortened by 1 base and J by 1 base, with 9 bases between the two germline ends. The CDR3 sequence is CASSIALTGTDTQYF. The CDR3 nucleotides read TGTGCCAGTAGTATAGCTCTTACAGGCACAGATACGCAGTATTTT.